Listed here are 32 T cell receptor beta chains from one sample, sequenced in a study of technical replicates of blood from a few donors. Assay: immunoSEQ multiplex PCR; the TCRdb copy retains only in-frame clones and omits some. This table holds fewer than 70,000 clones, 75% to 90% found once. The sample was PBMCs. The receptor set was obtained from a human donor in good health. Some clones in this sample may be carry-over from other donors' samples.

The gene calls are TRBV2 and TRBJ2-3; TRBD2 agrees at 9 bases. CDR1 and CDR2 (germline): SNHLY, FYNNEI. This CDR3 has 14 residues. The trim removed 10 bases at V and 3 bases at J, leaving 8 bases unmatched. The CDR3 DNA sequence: TGTGCCACCCTTAGCGGGGGTGGTACAGATACGCAGTATTTT. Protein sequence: CATLSGGGTDTQYF.

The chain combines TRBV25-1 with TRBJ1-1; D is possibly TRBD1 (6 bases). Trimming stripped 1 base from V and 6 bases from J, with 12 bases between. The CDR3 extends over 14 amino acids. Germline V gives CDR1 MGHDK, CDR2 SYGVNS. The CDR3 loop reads CASSEFRGEAEAFF. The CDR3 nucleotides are TGTGCCAGCAGTGAATTCAGGGGTGAGGCTGAAGCTTTCTTT.

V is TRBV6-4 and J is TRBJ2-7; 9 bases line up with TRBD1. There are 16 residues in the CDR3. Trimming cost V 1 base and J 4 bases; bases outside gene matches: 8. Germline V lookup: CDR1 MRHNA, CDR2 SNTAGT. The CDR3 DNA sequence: TGTGCCAGCAGTGACTTCGGACAGGGGTTATTTTACGAGCAGTACTTC. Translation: CASSDFGQGLFYEQYF.

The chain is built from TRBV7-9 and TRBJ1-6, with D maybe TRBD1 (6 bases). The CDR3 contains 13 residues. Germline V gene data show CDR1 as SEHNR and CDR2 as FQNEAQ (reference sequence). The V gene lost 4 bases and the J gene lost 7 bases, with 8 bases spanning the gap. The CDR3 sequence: CASSSTGNSPLHF. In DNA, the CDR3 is TGTGCCAGCAGCTCGACAGGAAATTCACCCCTCCACTTT.

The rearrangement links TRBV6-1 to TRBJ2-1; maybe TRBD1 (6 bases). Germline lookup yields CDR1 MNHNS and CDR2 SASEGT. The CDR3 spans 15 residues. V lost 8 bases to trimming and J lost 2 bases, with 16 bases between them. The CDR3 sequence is CASRTFWGPYNEQFF. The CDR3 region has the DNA TGTGCCAGCCGCACATTCTGGGGGCCCTACAATGAGCAGTTCTTC.

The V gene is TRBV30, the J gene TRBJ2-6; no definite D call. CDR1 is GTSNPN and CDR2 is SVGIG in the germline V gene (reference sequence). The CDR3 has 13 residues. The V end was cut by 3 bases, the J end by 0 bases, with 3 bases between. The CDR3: CAWRRSGANVLTF. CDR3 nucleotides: TGTGCCTGGAGGCGCTCTGGGGCCAACGTCCTGACTTTC.

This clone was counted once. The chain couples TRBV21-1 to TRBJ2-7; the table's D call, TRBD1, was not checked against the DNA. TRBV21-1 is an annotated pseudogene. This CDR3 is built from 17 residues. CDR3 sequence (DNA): TGTGCCAGCAGCAAAGTTAGCCCAGGGGACGAGCCGTACGAGCAGTACTTC. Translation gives CASSKVSPGDEPYEQYF.

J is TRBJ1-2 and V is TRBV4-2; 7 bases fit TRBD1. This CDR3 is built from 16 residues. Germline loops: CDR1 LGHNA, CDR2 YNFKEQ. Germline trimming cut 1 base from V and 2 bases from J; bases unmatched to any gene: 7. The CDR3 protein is CASSQGEGGANYGYTF. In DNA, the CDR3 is TGTGCCAGCAGCCAAGGTGAAGGGGGCGCCAACTATGGCTACACCTTC.

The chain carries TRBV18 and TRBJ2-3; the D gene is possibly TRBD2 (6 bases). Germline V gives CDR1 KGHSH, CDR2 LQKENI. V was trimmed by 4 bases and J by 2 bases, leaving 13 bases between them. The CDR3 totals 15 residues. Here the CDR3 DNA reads TGTGCCAGCTCACGTCCTAGCGTAAACACAGATACGCAGTATTTT. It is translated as CASSRPSVNTDTQYF.

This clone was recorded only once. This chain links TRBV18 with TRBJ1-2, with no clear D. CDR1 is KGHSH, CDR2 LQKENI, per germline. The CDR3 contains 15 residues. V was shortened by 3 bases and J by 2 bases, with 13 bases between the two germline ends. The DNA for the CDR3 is TGTGCCAGCTCACCGGGTAGCCGGAAAAACTATGGCTACACCTTC. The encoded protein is CASSPGSRKNYGYTF.

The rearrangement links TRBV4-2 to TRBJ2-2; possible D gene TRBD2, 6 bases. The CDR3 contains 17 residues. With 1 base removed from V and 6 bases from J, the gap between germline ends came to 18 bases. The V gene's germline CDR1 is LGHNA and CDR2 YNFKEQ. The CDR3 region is CASSQASVSVGSGELFF. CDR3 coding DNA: TGTGCCAGCAGCCAAGCTAGCGTGAGCGTCGGTTCCGGGGAGCTGTTTTTT.

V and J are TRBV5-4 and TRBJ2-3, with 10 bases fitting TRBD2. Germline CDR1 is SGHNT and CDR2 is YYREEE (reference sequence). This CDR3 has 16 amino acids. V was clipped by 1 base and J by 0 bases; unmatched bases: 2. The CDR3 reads CASSLRLAGSTDTQYF. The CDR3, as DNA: TGTGCCAGCAGCTTGCGACTAGCGGGCAGCACAGATACGCAGTATTTT.

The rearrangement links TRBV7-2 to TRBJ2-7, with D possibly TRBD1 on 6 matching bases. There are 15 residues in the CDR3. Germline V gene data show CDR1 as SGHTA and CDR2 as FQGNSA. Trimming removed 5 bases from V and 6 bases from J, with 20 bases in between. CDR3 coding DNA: TGTGCCAGCAGCCCCAGGGCCCAGGGGTATCCCGAGCAGTACTTC. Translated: CASSPRAQGYPEQYF.

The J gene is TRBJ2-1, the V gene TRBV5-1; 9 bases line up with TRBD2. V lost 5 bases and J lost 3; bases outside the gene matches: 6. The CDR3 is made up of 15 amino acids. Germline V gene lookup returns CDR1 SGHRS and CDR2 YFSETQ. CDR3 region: CASRNKRGVYNEQFF. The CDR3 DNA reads TGCGCCAGCAGAAATAAGCGGGGGGTCTACAATGAGCAGTTCTTC.

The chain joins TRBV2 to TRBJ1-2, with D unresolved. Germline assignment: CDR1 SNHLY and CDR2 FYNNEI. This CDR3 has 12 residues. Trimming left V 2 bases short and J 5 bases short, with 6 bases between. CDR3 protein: CASSERGYGYTF. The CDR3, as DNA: TGTGCCAGCAGTGAACGAGGATATGGCTACACCTTC.

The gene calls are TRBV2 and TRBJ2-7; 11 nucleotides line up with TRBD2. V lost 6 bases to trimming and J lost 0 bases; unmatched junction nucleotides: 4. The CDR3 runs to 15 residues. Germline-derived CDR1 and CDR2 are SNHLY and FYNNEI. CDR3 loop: CASSRLAGTSYEQYF. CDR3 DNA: TGTGCCAGCAGCCGACTAGCGGGGACCTCCTACGAGCAGTACTTC.

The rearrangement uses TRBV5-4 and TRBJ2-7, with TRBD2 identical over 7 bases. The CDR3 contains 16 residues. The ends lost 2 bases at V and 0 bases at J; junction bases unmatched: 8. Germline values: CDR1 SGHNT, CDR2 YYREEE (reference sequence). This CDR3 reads CASSLVRGVSSYEQYF. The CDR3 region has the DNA TGTGCCAGCAGCTTAGTTCGGGGGGTCAGCTCCTACGAGCAGTACTTC.

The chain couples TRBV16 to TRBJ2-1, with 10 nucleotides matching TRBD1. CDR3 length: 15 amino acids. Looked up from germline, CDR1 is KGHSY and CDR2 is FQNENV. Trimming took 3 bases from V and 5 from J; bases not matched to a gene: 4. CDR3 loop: CASSQATGGHNEQFF. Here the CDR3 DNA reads TGTGCCAGCAGCCAGGCGACAGGGGGCCACAATGAGCAGTTCTTC. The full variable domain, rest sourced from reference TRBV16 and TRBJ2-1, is GEEVAQTPKHLVRGEGQKAKLYCAPIKGHSYVFWYQQVLKNEFKFLISFQNENVFDETGMPKERFSAKCLPNSPCSLEIQATKLEDSAVYFCASSQATGGHNEQFFGPGTRLTVL.

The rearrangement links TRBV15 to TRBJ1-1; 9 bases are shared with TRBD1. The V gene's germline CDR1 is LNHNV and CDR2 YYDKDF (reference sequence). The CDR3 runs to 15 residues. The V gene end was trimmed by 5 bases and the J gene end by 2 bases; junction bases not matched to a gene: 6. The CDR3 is CATSGGGQGNTEAFF. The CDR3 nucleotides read TGTGCCACCAGCGGGGGGGGACAGGGAAACACTGAAGCTTTCTTT. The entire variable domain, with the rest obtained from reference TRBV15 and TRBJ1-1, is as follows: DAMVIQNPRYQVTQFGKPVTLSCSQTLNHNVMYWYQQKSSQAPKLLFHYYDKDFNNEADTPDNFQSRRPNTSFCFLDIRSPGLGDTAMYLCATSGGGQGNTEAFFGQGTRLTVV.

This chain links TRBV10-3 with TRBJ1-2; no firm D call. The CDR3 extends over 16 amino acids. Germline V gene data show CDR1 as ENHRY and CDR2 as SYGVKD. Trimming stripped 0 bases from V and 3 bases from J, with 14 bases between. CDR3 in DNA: TGTGCCATCAGTGAGTCGGGCCCAGGAAAACACTATGGCTACACCTTC. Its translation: CAISESGPGKHYGYTF.

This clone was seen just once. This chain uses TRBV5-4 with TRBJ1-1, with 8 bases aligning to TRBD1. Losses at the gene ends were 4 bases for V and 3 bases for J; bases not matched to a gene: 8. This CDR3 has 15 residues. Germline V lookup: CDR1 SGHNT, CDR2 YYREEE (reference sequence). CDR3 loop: CASSRRQGKDTEAFF. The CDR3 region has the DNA TGTGCCAGCAGCCGCCGACAGGGGAAGGACACTGAAGCTTTCTTT.

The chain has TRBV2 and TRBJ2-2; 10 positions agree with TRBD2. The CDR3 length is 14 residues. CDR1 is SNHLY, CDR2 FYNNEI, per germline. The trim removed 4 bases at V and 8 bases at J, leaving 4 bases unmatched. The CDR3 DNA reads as TGTGCCAGCAGTGGACTAGCGGGTAGAGGGGAGCTGTTTTTT. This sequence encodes CASSGLAGRGELFF.

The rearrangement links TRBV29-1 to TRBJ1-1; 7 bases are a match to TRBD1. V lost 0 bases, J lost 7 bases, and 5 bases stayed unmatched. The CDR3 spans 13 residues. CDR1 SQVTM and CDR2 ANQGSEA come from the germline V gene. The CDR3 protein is CSVEDPDRNEAFF. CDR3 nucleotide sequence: TGCAGCGTTGAAGATCCGGACAGGAATGAAGCTTTCTTT.

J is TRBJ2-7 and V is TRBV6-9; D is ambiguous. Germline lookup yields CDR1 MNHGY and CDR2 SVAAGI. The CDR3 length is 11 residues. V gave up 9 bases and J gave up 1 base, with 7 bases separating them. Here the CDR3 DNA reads TGTGCCAGTCAGTTTTCCTACGAGCAGTACTTC. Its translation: CASQFSYEQYF.

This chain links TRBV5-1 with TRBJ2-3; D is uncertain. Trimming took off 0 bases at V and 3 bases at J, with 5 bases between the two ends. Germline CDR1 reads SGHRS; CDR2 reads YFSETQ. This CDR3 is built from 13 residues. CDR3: CASSLAETDTQYF. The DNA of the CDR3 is TGCGCCAGCAGCTTGGCGGAGACAGATACGCAGTATTTT.

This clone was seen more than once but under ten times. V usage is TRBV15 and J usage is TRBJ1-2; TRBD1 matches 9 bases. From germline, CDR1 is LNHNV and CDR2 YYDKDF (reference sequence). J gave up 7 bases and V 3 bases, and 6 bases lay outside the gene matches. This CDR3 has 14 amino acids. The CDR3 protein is CATSRGQGLGGYTF. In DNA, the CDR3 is TGTGCCACCAGCAGGGGACAGGGCCTGGGTGGCTACACCTTC.

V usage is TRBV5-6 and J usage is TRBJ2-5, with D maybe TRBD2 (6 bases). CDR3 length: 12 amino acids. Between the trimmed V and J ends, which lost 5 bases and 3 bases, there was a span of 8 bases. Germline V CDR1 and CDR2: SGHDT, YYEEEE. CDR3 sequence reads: CASRLAKETQYF. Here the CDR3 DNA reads TGTGCCAGCAGACTAGCTAAAGAGACCCAGTACTTC.

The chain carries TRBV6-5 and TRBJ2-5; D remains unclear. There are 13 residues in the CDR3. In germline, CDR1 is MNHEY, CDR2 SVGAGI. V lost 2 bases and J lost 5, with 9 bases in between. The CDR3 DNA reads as TGTGCCAGCAGTTACATCGCTAAGGAGACCCAGTACTTC. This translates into CASSYIAKETQYF.

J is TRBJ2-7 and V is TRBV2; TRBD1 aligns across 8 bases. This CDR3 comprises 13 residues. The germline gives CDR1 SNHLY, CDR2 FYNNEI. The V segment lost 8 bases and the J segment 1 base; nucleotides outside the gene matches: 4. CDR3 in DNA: TGTGCCAGCCGCAGGGACAGGTCCTACGAGCAGTACTTC. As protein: CASRRDRSYEQYF.

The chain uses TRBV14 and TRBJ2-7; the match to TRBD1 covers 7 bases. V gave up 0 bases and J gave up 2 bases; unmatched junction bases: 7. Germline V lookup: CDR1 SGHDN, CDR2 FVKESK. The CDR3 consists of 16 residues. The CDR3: CASSQDQYRGTYEQYF. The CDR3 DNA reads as TGTGCCAGCAGCCAAGACCAGTACAGGGGTACCTACGAGCAGTACTTC. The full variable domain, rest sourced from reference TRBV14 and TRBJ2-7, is EAGVTQFPSHSVIEKGQTVTLRCDPISGHDNLYWYRRVMGKEIKFLLHFVKESKQDESGMPNNRFLAERTGGTYSTLKVQPAELEDSGVYFCASSQDQYRGTYEQYFGPGTRLTVT.

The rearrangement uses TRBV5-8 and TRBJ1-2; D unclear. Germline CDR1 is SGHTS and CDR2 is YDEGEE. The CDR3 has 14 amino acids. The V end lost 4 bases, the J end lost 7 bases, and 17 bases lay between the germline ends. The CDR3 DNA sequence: TGTGCCAGCAGCACCGGAGGCCCGAAGCGTGGCTACACCTTC. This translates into CASSTGGPKRGYTF.

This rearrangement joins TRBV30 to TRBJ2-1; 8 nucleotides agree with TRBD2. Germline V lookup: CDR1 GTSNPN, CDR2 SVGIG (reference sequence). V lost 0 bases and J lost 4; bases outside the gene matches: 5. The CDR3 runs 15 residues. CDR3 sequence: CAWSVVTSGYNEQFF. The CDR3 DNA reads TGTGCCTGGAGTGTGGTCACTAGCGGTTACAATGAGCAGTTCTTC.